A selection of T cell receptor beta chains follows, all from one sample in a study of T cells in Graves' hyperthyroidism and ophthalmopathy. One entry per CDR3 protein results from TCRdb running MiXCR on the multiplex PCR reads. The sample yields a few hundred thousand distinct CDR3 sequences, approximately 25% seen once. The sequenced material came from blood. The receptors originated from a middle-aged man with Graves' hyperthyroidism. The conserved cysteine and the conserved F or W are not part of the CDR3 here.

>TRBJ2-1|TRBV7-3
ASSPSGSSSYNEQF
>TRBJ2-2|TRBV19
ASTTSGRSGELF
>TRBJ2-7|TRBV29-1
SVERGGGEQY
>TRBJ2-5|TRBV5-1
ASSLVPAGGGETQY
>TRBJ1-1|TRBV20-1
SAVYRGAGTEAF
>TRBJ2-2|TRBV28
ASSLSTGGGTGELF
>TRBJ1-6|TRBV2
ASIQQRIDSPLH
>TRBJ1-3|TRBV11-2
ASSLETGHSGNTIY
>TRBJ1-4|TRBV6-1
ASMEEKLF
>TRBJ1-1|TRBV14
ASSQGLMVTEAF
>TRBJ1-2|TRBV12-3/TRBV12-4
ASSLVDRDSGYT
>TRBJ2-1|TRBV5-1
ASSLGSHGNEQF
>TRBJ2-1|TRBV12-3/TRBV12-4
ASRSGRSHNEQF
>TRBJ2-3|TRBV9
ASSVSPLAGGPRLQY
>TRBJ2-7|TRBV29-1
SVEGVHEQY
>TRBJ2-3|TRBV29-1
SVGRQTRDTQY
>TRBJ2-7|TRBV12-5
ASGHGLGTYEQY
>TRBJ2-7|TRBV7-2
ASRKTGLYEQY
>TRBJ2-1|TRBV28
ASSSAYDRVAYNEQF
>TRBJ1-1|TRBV20-1
SASRGGTKAF
>TRBJ2-1|TRBV10-1
ASRLAGLSYNEQF
>TRBJ1-1|TRBV12-3/TRBV12-4
ASSFGTGMGKTEAF
>TRBJ2-3|TRBV6-1
ASSEGQGSDTQY
>TRBJ2-1|TRBV10-3
AISGGGLDNEQF
>TRBJ2-1|TRBV20-1
SAAGGSGRSYNEQF
>TRBJ2-3|TRBV2
ASSENLRGDTQY
>TRBJ2-2|TRBV3-1
ASSQVEDPGELF
>TRBJ2-2|TRBV12-3/TRBV12-4
ASSLWAGELF
>TRBJ1-2|TRBV2
ASSEDYGYT
>TRBJ2-1|TRBV6-1
ASSETHSSYNEQF
>TRBJ2-2|TRBV29-1
SVEEEGFSTGELF
>TRBJ2-2|TRBV19
ASKDEFNTGELF
>TRBJ2-1|TRBV27
ASSLLRGGREQF
>TRBJ2-5|TRBV3-1
ASSQDGLAGVETQY
>TRBJ2-1|TRBV5-1
ASSFGGSSYNEQF
>TRBJ1-2|TRBV3-1
ASGANYGYT
>TRBJ2-1|TRBV7-6
ASSLEGTSGRAYNEQF
>TRBJ2-2|TRBV28
ASRPPPGTDTTGELF
>TRBJ2-5|TRBV15
ATSIGTEETQY
>TRBJ2-2|TRBV6-1
ASRGQVIAGELF
>TRBJ2-2|TRBV11-1
ASSKHRGRETGELF
>TRBJ2-3|TRBV12-5
ASGYRTDTQY
>TRBJ2-7|TRBV6-1
ASRKYRGDYEQY
>TRBJ1-1|TRBV12-3/TRBV12-4
ASSETKGITEAF
>TRBJ1-5|TRBV5-6
ASSSLDQPQH
>TRBJ2-3|TRBV18
ASSRLTTDTQY
>TRBJ2-1|TRBV9
ASSADRGVGRSSYNEQF
>TRBJ2-7|TRBV7-3
ASSLGVRGGLAGVNEQY
>TRBJ2-1|TRBV5-4
ASSSQLAGAEEQF
>TRBJ2-7|TRBV11-2
ASSLEGQGLGEQY
>TRBJ2-5|TRBV7-9
ASSWGRGSQETQY
>TRBJ2-1|TRBV15
ATSRERGSDEQF